These 5 T cell receptor beta chains share one sample of origin, sequenced in a study of OX40 agonist ivuxolimab in advanced cancers. The library was generated by the immunoSEQ multiplex PCR assay. TCRdb's version of the immuneACCESS table is confined to in-frame rearrangements and falls short of the full clone set. An unresolved V gene accounts for under half of the shortfall where checked; the remainder is of unknown origin. The sample table lists around 80,000 clones, roughly 92% of them with a count of one. The ten largest account for about 0.6% of the sample. Sequencing used CD4+ or CD8+ T cells sorted from blood, obtained in a trial of the OX40 agonist ivuxolimab. Every receptor here comes from an adult with an advanced solid tumor such as melanoma, head and neck, liver or kidney cancer.

This clone came up a few times. V gene TRBV30 combines with J gene TRBJ1-1, with D hard to call. The CDR3 is made up of 13 amino acids. V was clipped by 2 bases and J by 1 base, with 8 bases between them. From germline, CDR1 is GTSNPN and CDR2 SVGIG (reference sequence). CDR3 coding DNA: TGTGCCTGGAGTAACCTGAGGAACACTGAAGCTTTCTTT. It translates to CAWSNLRNTEAFF.

V usage is TRBV9 and J usage is TRBJ1-2; 9 bases fit TRBD1. Germline-derived CDR1 and CDR2 are SGDLS and YYNGEE. The CDR3 loop spans 15 amino acids. The junction had 10 bases not matched to a gene; V was cut back by 4 bases and J by 6 bases. CDR3 amino acids: CASSIPGQGFNGYTF. The CDR3 nucleotides are TGTGCCAGCAGCATCCCGGGACAGGGTTTCAATGGCTACACCTTC. The whole variable domain, remainder taken from reference TRBV9 and TRBJ1-2, is DSGVTQTPKHLITATGQRVTLRCSPRSGDLSVYWYQQSLDQGLQFLIQYYNGEERAKGNILERFSAQQFPDLHSELNLSSLELGDSALYFCASSIPGQGFNGYTFGSGTRLTVV.

J is TRBJ2-3 and V is TRBV11-2, with D possibly matching TRBD1 (6 bases). In germline, CDR1 is SGHAT, CDR2 FQNNGV. Trimming took 8 bases from V and 2 from J, leaving 14 bases between them. This CDR3 has 14 residues. Here the CDR3 DNA reads TGTGCCAGCGGGCCCGGACAGTTCACAGATACGCAGTATTTT. As protein: CASGPGQFTDTQYF. The whole variable domain, remainder taken from reference TRBV11-2 and TRBJ2-3, is EAGVAQSPRYKIIEKRQSVAFWCNPISGHATLYWYQQILGQGPKLLIQFQNNGVVDDSQLPKDRFSAERLKGVDSTLKIQPAKLEDSAVYLCASGPGQFTDTQYFGPGTRLTVL.

V and J are TRBV6-5 and TRBJ2-7, with 9 bases matching TRBD1. Germline CDR1 is MNHEY and CDR2 is SVGAGI. The CDR3 runs 13 residues. Trimming cost V 6 bases and J 9 bases; bases outside gene matches: 9. This CDR3 reads CASSEPGQGGQYF. The CDR3 coding sequence is TGTGCCAGCAGCGAACCGGGACAGGGCGGGCAGTACTTC.

V gene TRBV11-2 combines with J gene TRBJ2-1; D is unclear. Germline values: CDR1 SGHAT, CDR2 FQNNGV. The CDR3 contains 14 residues. Between the trimmed V and J ends, which lost 1 base and 5 bases, there was a span of 9 bases. CDR3 sequence: CASSLGPLNNEQFF. CDR3 bases: TGTGCCAGCAGCTTAGGACCCCTTAACAATGAGCAGTTCTTC. The whole variable domain, filled in from reference TRBV11-2 and TRBJ2-1, reads EAGVAQSPRYKIIEKRQSVAFWCNPISGHATLYWYQQILGQGPKLLIQFQNNGVVDDSQLPKDRFSAERLKGVDSTLKIQPAKLEDSAVYLCASSLGPLNNEQFFGPGTRLTVL.